Presented here are 17 T cell receptor beta chains from one specimen sequenced in a study of PD-L1 blockade in urothelial cancer. Time point here: peripheral blood 6 weeks after treatment start. This table comes from immunoSEQ multiplex PCR, and its TCRdb copy is limited to in-frame clones, with some not included. The sample consists of about 22,000 clones, 91% of them appearing once. The sequences come from PBMCs, collected around atezolizumab (anti-PD-L1) treatment. Receptor source: a woman aged 55-70 years with urothelial cancer.

J is TRBJ1-2 and V is TRBV10-1; 10 nucleotides align to TRBD1. This CDR3 spans 13 amino acids. Germline lookup yields CDR1 WNHNN and CDR2 SYGVQD (reference sequence). Trimming at V came to 5 bases and at J to 6 bases, leaving 3 bases not matched to a gene. This CDR3 is CASSMGQGNGYTF. CDR3 nucleotides: TGCGCCAGCAGTATGGGACAGGGGAATGGCTACACCTTC.

This clone occurred a few times. The J gene is TRBJ2-3, the V gene TRBV6-1; D is unclear. The CDR3 is 11 residues long. V gave up 4 bases and J gave up 6 bases, with 5 bases separating them. CDR1 is MNHNS and CDR2 is SASEGT in the germline V gene. As DNA, the CDR3 is TGTGCCAGCAGTGCAGTTGATACGCAGTATTTT. This gives the protein CASSAVDTQYF.

This clone was detected once. V is TRBV9 and J is TRBJ2-1; D is perhaps TRBD2 (5 bases). Germline V gene data show CDR1 as SGDLS and CDR2 as YYNGEE. This CDR3 is built from 13 residues. V was cut by 4 bases and J by 6 bases, with 11 bases left in between. The CDR3 DNA sequence: TGTGCCAGCAGCCAAGAAGGAGGCAATGAGCAGTTCTTC. Its translation is CASSQEGGNEQFF.

The chain uses TRBV2 and TRBJ2-1, with TRBD2 identical over 7 bases. V dropped 6 bases and J dropped 8; count of bases not matched to a gene: 7. Germline assignment: CDR1 SNHLY and CDR2 FYNNEI. The CDR3 loop spans 13 amino acids. In DNA form, the CDR3 reads TGTGCCAGCAGCGGGAGGTCCGGCGATGAGCAGTTCTTC. It specifies CASSGRSGDEQFF.

This sequence joins TRBV11-2 and TRBJ2-7; the match to TRBD2 covers 9 bases. The J segment lost 4 bases and the V segment lost 1 base, leaving 2 bases of the junction unmatched. Germline lookup yields CDR1 SGHAT and CDR2 FQNNGV. This CDR3 comprises 14 residues. The CDR3 here is CASSLAGLAYEQYF. The CDR3 DNA is TGTGCCAGCAGCTTAGCGGGACTAGCTTACGAGCAGTACTTC. Variable domain in full (rest from reference TRBV11-2 and TRBJ2-7): EAGVAQSPRYKIIEKRQSVAFWCNPISGHATLYWYQQILGQGPKLLIQFQNNGVVDDSQLPKDRFSAERLKGVDSTLKIQPAKLEDSAVYLCASSLAGLAYEQYFGPGTRLTVT.

In this sample, this clone turned up a few times. The V call is TRBV14, the J call TRBJ2-1; 13 bases align to TRBD2. In germline, CDR1 is SGHDN, CDR2 FVKESK. The V gene end was trimmed by 4 bases and the J gene end by 4 bases; junction bases not matched to a gene: 4. The CDR3 is made up of 16 amino acids. The CDR3 DNA sequence: TGTGCCAGCAGCCGACTAGCGGGGGGCGGGTACAATGAGCAGTTCTTC. Amino acid sequence: CASSRLAGGGYNEQFF. Variable domain in full (rest from reference TRBV14 and TRBJ2-1): EAGVTQFPSHSVIEKGQTVTLRCDPISGHDNLYWYRRVMGKEIKFLLHFVKESKQDESGMPNNRFLAERTGGTYSTLKVQPAELEDSGVYFCASSRLAGGGYNEQFFGPGTRLTVL.

The V gene is TRBV9, the J gene TRBJ2-1; D is perhaps TRBD2 (6 bases). Trimming left V 1 base short and J 8 bases short, with 13 bases between. This CDR3 has 14 residues. Germline values: CDR1 SGDLS, CDR2 YYNGEE. The CDR3 DNA reads TGTGCCAGCAGCGTAACGGGGTCTAGCGATGAGCAGTTCTTC. Its translation: CASSVTGSSDEQFF.

The chain carries TRBV9 and TRBJ2-3; D unclear. Germline V gene lookup returns CDR1 SGDLS and CDR2 YYNGEE. V was cut by 2 bases and J by 6 bases, with 4 bases left in between. The CDR3 runs to 11 residues. CDR3: CASSVGDTQYF. In DNA, the CDR3 is TGTGCCAGCAGCGTCGGGGATACGCAGTATTTT.

The rearrangement links TRBV5-8 to TRBJ2-2; no definite D call. The CDR3 sequence is 14 residues long. V shed 4 bases and J shed 6 bases, with 13 bases lying between them. CDR1 SGHTS and CDR2 YDEGEE come from the germline V gene. The CDR3 reads CASSPRGLAGELFF. The CDR3 bases are TGTGCCAGCAGCCCAAGAGGTCTGGCCGGGGAGCTGTTTTTT.

In its sample, this clone was seen once. This rearrangement joins TRBV27 to TRBJ2-1; D might be TRBD2 (6 bases). This CDR3 is 16 amino acids long. V was clipped by 5 bases and J by 7 bases, with 21 bases between them. Germline values: CDR1 MNHEY, CDR2 SMNVEV (reference sequence). The CDR3 nucleotides are TGTGCCAGCAGTCCTGGACTATCCGCACCGATTAATGAGCAGTTCTTC. Translated: CASSPGLSAPINEQFF.

This chain joins TRBV4-3 and TRBJ2-7; 8 bases agree with TRBD1. With V trimmed by 1 base and J by 3 bases, 2 bases remained unmatched. CDR1 and CDR2 (germline): LGHNA, YSLEER. The CDR3 covers 14 residues. As DNA, the CDR3 is TGCGCCAGCAGCCAAGGACAGGGGAACTACGAGCAGTACTTC. It codes for CASSQGQGNYEQYF.

The chain uses TRBV18 and TRBJ1-5; 8 bases fit TRBD1. V lost 6 bases and J lost 3; bases outside the gene matches: 4. Germline lookup yields CDR1 KGHSH and CDR2 LQKENI. The CDR3 has 14 residues. CDR3 nucleotides: TGTGCCAGCTCCTCGGACAGGGTCAATCAGCCCCAGCATTTT. Translated, it gives CASSSDRVNQPQHF.

CDR3 amino acids: CASTGPVVMGELFF. The CDR3 nucleotides are TGTGCCAGCACAGGGCCGGTTGTTATGGGGGAGCTGTTTTTT. The chain has TRBV28 and TRBJ2-2, with a tentative D call TRBD1 (5 bases). V was trimmed by 7 bases and J by 8 bases, leaving 17 bases between them. Per the germline V gene, CDR1 is MDHEN and CDR2 is SYDVKM. This CDR3 contains 14 residues.

The J gene is TRBJ2-7, the V gene TRBV9; TRBD2 agrees at 10 bases. The junction had 6 bases not matched to a gene; V was cut back by 0 bases and J by 6 bases. Germline V gene data show CDR1 as SGDLS and CDR2 as YYNGEE. The CDR3 runs to 15 residues. In DNA, the CDR3 is TGTGCCAGCAGCGTAGGGACTAGCGGCCCGGCCGAGCAGTACTTC. Translating it yields CASSVGTSGPAEQYF. Filled out from reference TRBV9 and TRBJ2-7, the complete variable domain reads DSGVTQTPKHLITATGQRVTLRCSPRSGDLSVYWYQQSLDQGLQFLIQYYNGEERAKGNILERFSAQQFPDLHSELNLSSLELGDSALYFCASSVGTSGPAEQYFGPGTRLTVT.

V gene TRBV27 combines with J gene TRBJ2-7; 8 bases align to TRBD1. Germline V CDR1 and CDR2: MNHEY, SMNVEV (reference sequence). The CDR3 is made up of 18 amino acids. V lost 4 bases to trimming and J lost 2 bases; unmatched junction nucleotides: 16. CDR3 in amino acids: CASSSHRGAGYQTYEQYF. CDR3 sequence (DNA): TGTGCCAGCAGTTCTCACAGGGGGGCAGGGTACCAGACCTACGAGCAGTACTTC.

The chain links TRBV9 to TRBJ2-7; TRBD2 aligns across 8 bases. Trimming took 4 bases from V and 1 from J; bases not matched to a gene: 19. CDR3 length: 19 amino acids. Germline V gene lookup returns CDR1 SGDLS and CDR2 YYNGEE. CDR3 sequence: CASSRRGSGTSSMSYEQYF. The DNA for the CDR3 is TGTGCCAGCAGCCGTCGAGGTTCCGGGACTAGTTCTATGTCCTACGAGCAGTACTTC.

V usage is TRBV4-3 and J usage is TRBJ2-7; 8 bases are a match to TRBD2. From germline, CDR1 is LGHNA and CDR2 YSLEER. CDR3 length: 14 residues. The J segment lost 3 bases and the V segment lost 1 base, leaving 2 bases of the junction unmatched. This CDR3 is CASSQGTSSYEQYF. CDR3 DNA: TGCGCCAGCAGCCAAGGGACTAGCAGCTACGAGCAGTACTTC.